This is a list of T cell receptor beta chains from one sample in a study of ipilimumab plus nivolumab after autologous stem cell transplantation. The assay was immunoSEQ multiplex PCR, and TCRdb's table has in-frame clones only and misses some. The sample consists of 15,000 to 20,000 clones, under 85% of them appearing once. Sequencing used PBMCs, obtained in a trial of ipilimumab plus nivolumab as post-transplant consolidation. All receptors derive from a male donor with diffuse large B-cell lymphoma. The CDR3 runs from the conserved cysteine through the conserved F or W. Fields, in order: V gene, J gene, CDR3 protein.

TRBV28,TRBJ1-3,CASSLSLLSSGNTIYF
TRBV12-5,TRBJ2-5,CASGLVLFGSQKTQYF
TRBV27,TRBJ1-4,CASSSWDPGDHEKLFF
TRBV11-2,TRBJ2-3,CASSRLAGGTDTQYF
TRBV6-5,TRBJ2-7,CASGGRGITYEQYF
TRBV7-6,TRBJ2-7,CASSPTSNEQYF
TRBV6-1,TRBJ1-4,CASRSDGNEKLFF
TRBV4-1,TRBJ1-3,CASSLGHDSGNTIYF
TRBV5-4,TRBJ2-1,CASSFGGGQGNEQFF
TRBV18,TRBJ1-1,CASSLGQGSTEAFF
TRBV11-1,TRBJ2-3,CASSSRSGKGDTQYF
TRBV9,TRBJ2-5,CASSGQREDRETQYF
TRBV30,TRBJ2-1,CAWRVSGGQPYNEQFF
TRBV27,TRBJ2-7,CASRGLAGGLEQYF
TRBV13,TRBJ2-6,CASSRGAGGIGANVLTF
TRBV10-2,TRBJ1-2,CASSESRRGDYGYTF
TRBV19,TRBJ1-5,CASSETGYQPQHF
TRBV2,TRBJ2-3,CASTPDRGTVTDTQYF
TRBV10-3,TRBJ2-5,CAISDPGLADQETQYF
TRBV7-3,TRBJ1-6,CASSPTGTGGSPLHF
TRBV11-3,TRBJ2-1,CASSLSGASGSDEQFF
TRBV27,TRBJ1-5,CASSQTPQYSNQPQHF
TRBV11-2,TRBJ1-1,CASSSETGWNTEAFF
TRBV28,TRBJ2-2,CASSLFHTGELFF
TRBV10-3,TRBJ2-1,CAISQGQGGSYNEQFF
TRBV5-1,TRBJ2-1,CASSLEGPVGGRNEQFF
TRBV29-1,TRBJ1-2,CSAFAPRQGTYGYTF
TRBV16,TRBJ2-7,CASNPHGGYNEQYF
TRBV7-9,TRBJ1-3,CASTPRGAATGNTIYF
TRBV19,TRBJ2-7,CASSGTRAYEQYF
TRBV13,TRBJ1-2,CASSLGPPRGAGYGYTF
TRBV27,TRBJ2-1,CASSTPYDATYNEQFF
TRBV2,TRBJ2-5,CASREGGGETQYF
TRBV11-3,TRBJ2-5,CASSLGASVAWETQYF
TRBV18,TRBJ2-2,CASSPPGGFHGELFF
TRBV7-3,TRBJ2-1,CASSLWASGSQLNEQFF
TRBV11-2,TRBJ2-1,CASSSGAGYNEQFF
TRBV29-1,TRBJ2-5,CSVGPSGIQETQYF
TRBV5-5,TRBJ2-1,CASSLGGSRPRDEQFF
TRBV28,TRBJ1-1,CASKSGNTEAFF
TRBV5-4,TRBJ1-1,CASSLRAGRNTEAFF
TRBV30,TRBJ2-7,CAWSVGGSEQYF
TRBV27,TRBJ2-1,CASSPSGWGRISYNEQFF
TRBV5-1,NA,CASRDLAGYNEQYF
TRBV4-1,TRBJ1-4,CASSQDDRSYNEKLFF
TRBV5-1,TRBJ2-1,CASSSMTSGIVNEQFF
TRBV7-6,TRBJ2-7,CASSQGSGSEQYF
TRBV30,TRBJ1-1,CAWSYTTEPLTEAFF
TRBV7-3,TRBJ1-6,CASSRWGGNSPLHF
TRBV10-3,TRBJ2-4,CAISETPGISKNIQYF
TRBV9,TRBJ2-3,CASSLDTDTQYF
TRBV11-3,TRBJ2-7,CASSRFFPDEQYF
TRBV6-4,TRBJ1-4,CASRSRVSNEKLFF
TRBV5-1,NA,CASSLGLAGSYEQYF
TRBV9,TRBJ2-3,CASSVASGGFVDTQYF
TRBV20-1,TRBJ1-2,CSATGGYGYTF
TRBV27,TRBJ2-7,CASSFSVGTSYEQYF
TRBV13,TRBJ2-1,CASSLTYPIVSYEQFF
TRBV7-8,TRBJ1-6,CASSLGYGTHNSPLHF
TRBV19,TRBJ2-1,CASSIDGSGGANEQFF